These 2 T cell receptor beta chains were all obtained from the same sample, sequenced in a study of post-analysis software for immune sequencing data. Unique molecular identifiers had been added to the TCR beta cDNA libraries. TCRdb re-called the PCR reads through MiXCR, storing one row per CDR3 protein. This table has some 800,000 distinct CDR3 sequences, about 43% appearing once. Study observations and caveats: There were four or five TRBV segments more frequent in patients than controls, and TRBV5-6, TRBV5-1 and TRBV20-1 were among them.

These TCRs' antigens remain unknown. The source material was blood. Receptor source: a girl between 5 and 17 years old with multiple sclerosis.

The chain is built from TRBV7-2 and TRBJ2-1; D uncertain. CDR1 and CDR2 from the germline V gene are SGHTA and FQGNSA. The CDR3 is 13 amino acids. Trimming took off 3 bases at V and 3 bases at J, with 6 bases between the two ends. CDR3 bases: TGTGCCAGCAGCTTTCTGGGCTACAATGAGCAGTTCTTC. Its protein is CASSFLGYNEQFF.

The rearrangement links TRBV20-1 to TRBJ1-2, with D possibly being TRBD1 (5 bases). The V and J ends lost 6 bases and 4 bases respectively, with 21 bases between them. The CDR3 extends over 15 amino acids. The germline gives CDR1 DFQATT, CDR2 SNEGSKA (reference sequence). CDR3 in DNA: TGCAGTGCCCCCGGGACGGCGATGGATGGCTATGGCTACACCTTC. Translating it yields CSAPGTAMDGYGYTF.